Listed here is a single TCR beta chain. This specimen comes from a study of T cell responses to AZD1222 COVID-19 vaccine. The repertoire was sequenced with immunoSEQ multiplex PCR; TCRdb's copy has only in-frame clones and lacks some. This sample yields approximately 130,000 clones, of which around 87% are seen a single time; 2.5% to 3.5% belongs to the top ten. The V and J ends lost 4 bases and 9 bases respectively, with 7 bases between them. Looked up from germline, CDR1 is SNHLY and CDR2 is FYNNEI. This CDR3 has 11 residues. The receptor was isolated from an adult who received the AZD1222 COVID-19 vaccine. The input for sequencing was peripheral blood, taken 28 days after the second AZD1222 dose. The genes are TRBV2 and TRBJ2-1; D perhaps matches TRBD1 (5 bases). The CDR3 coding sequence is TGTGCCAGCAGTGCCAGGGCTGAGCAGTTCTTC. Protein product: CASSARAEQFF.